Presented here are 30 T cell receptor beta chains from one specimen sequenced in a study of shared clonotypes between healthy human individuals. Only in-frame clones appear in the TCRdb table, and some are missing; sequencing was by immunoSEQ multiplex PCR. Among over 850,000 clones listed, around three quarters were seen once. Input material: memory CD4+ T cells from PBMCs. Subset denoted: CD45RA-negative fraction. These receptors were collected from a man younger than 35 in good health. Some clones in this sample may be carry-over from other donors' samples.

V usage is TRBV5-1 and J usage is TRBJ2-1, with 10 nucleotides matching TRBD2. From germline, CDR1 is SGHRS and CDR2 YFSETQ. V was pared by 0 bases and J by 7 bases, with 4 bases of the junction left unmatched. CDR3 length: 15 residues. For the CDR3, the DNA is TGCGCCAGCAGCTTGGCTAGCGGGAGTATAAATGAGCAGTTCTTC. Translated: CASSLASGSINEQFF. The full variable domain, completed using reference TRBV5-1 and TRBJ2-1, is KAGVTQTPRYLIKTRGQQVTLSCSPISGHRSVSWYQQTPGQGLQFLFEYFSETQRNKGNFPGRFSGRQFSNSRSEMNVSTLELGDSALYLCASSLASGSINEQFFGPGTRLTVL.

V and J are TRBV28 and TRBJ1-4, with D possibly matching TRBD1 (5 bases). The CDR3 is 16 residues long. Trimming removed 5 bases at V and 8 bases at J, with 21 bases between. Germline V lookup: CDR1 MDHEN, CDR2 SYDVKM. CDR3 sequence (DNA): TGTGCCAGCAGTCTGGGGGGGGAAAGACGAAGGGAAAAACTGTTTTTT. Its protein product is CASSLGGERRREKLFF.

This rearrangement joins TRBV5-1 to TRBJ2-5; no reliable D call. The CDR3 has 12 residues. Germline lookup yields CDR1 SGHRS and CDR2 YFSETQ. Trimming removed 2 bases at V and 5 bases at J, with 7 bases between. CDR3 protein: CASSFPGETQYF. CDR3 nucleotides: TGCGCCAGCAGCTTTCCGGGCGAGACCCAGTACTTC.

The chain combines TRBV4-1 with TRBJ2-1; 9 bases are a match to TRBD2. Germline V CDR1 and CDR2: MGHRA, YSYEKL. Losses at the gene ends were 4 bases for V and 0 bases for J; bases not matched to a gene: 7. The CDR3 runs 17 residues. The CDR3 bases are TGCGCCAGCAGCCGACGGACTAGCGCTAGCTCCTACAATGAGCAGTTCTTC. Amino acids: CASSRRTSASSYNEQFF.

This chain uses TRBV6-4 with TRBJ2-7; D not resolved. The V end lost 5 bases, the J end lost 3 bases, and 20 bases lay between the germline ends. CDR3 length: 16 amino acids. Looked up from germline, CDR1 is MRHNA and CDR2 is SNTAGT. The DNA of the CDR3 is TGTGCCAGCAGTCGACGAGGAGTATTGGGGAACTACGAGCAGTACTTC. Translated, it gives CASSRRGVLGNYEQYF.

The chain carries TRBV23-1 and TRBJ2-7; D gene unclear. TRBV23-1 is flagged as an ORF with uncertain function. This CDR3 spans 17 amino acids. V gave up 0 bases and J gave up 2 bases, with 17 bases separating them. CDR3 loop: CASSQSLETQFPYEQYF. The CDR3 DNA is TGCGCCAGCAGTCAATCGCTGGAAACCCAATTCCCCTACGAGCAGTACTTC.

The rearrangement uses TRBV6-5 and TRBJ2-1, with 7 bases matching TRBD1. Germline trimming cut 2 bases from V and 7 bases from J; bases unmatched to any gene: 5. Germline V gene data show CDR1 as MNHEY and CDR2 as SVGAGI. The CDR3 totals 14 residues. CDR3 in amino acids: CASSYGTAENEQFF. The CDR3 nucleotides are TGTGCCAGCAGTTACGGGACAGCCGAAAATGAGCAGTTCTTC.

Points on this clone: The junction differs from germline at one of its ends, possibly a read error. V is TRBV11-1 and J is TRBJ1-2; 8 positions match TRBD1. The CDR3 totals 12 residues. CDR1 and CDR2 from the germline V gene are SGHAT and FQDESV (reference sequence). In DNA, the CDR3 is TGTGCCAGCAGCCTTGGGACAGGCCGTCTCGACTTC. This sequence encodes CASSLGTGRLDF.

The chain recombines TRBV4-1 with TRBJ2-3; the match to TRBD2 covers 9 bases. CDR1 and CDR2 (germline): MGHRA, YSYEKL. This CDR3 contains 18 residues. V shed 1 base, J shed 0 bases, and the junction held 8 bases outside the gene matches. The chain's CDR3 is CASSQARGSGSSTDTQYF. CDR3 DNA: TGCGCCAGCAGCCAAGCTAGGGGTAGCGGGAGTAGCACAGATACGCAGTATTTT.

The chain joins TRBV28 to TRBJ2-7; D is unclear. In germline, CDR1 is MDHEN, CDR2 SYDVKM. Trimming removed 4 bases at V and 5 bases at J, with 21 bases between. This CDR3 region has 16 residues. CDR3 nucleotide sequence: TGTGCCAGCAGTTCCTCCCAAGCGCCAGCTCTCCACGAGCAGTACTTC. Its translation is CASSSSQAPALHEQYF.

The V call is TRBV13, the J call TRBJ2-3; weak D call: TRBD1 (5 bases). The ends were cut back, 1 base at V and 3 bases at J, with 11 bases in the middle. Germline V gene data show CDR1 as PRHDT and CDR2 as FYEKMQ (reference sequence). This CDR3 comprises 15 residues. CDR3 DNA: TGTGCCAGCAGCTTAGCAGGGATGAGGACAGATACGCAGTATTTT. Protein sequence: CASSLAGMRTDTQYF.

The chain combines TRBV7-2 with TRBJ2-7; 9 nucleotides match TRBD1. Looked up from germline, CDR1 is SGHTA and CDR2 is FQGNSA. The J segment lost 4 bases and the V segment lost 5 bases, leaving 6 bases of the junction unmatched. The CDR3 extends over 14 amino acids. CDR3 sequence (DNA): TGTGCCAGCAGCCTCGGACAGGGGAGGTACGAGCAGTACTTC. Translated, it gives CASSLGQGRYEQYF.

The genes are TRBV18 and TRBJ1-3, with D unclear. V lost 2 bases, J lost 4 bases, and 6 bases lay in between. Germline V lookup: CDR1 KGHSH, CDR2 LQKENI. The CDR3 loop spans 13 amino acids. CDR3 sequence reads: CASSPVSGNTIYF. CDR3 DNA sequence: TGTGCCAGCTCACCAGTGTCGGGAAACACCATATATTTT.

The rearrangement uses TRBV12-2 and TRBJ2-4. TRBV12-2 is classified as a pseudogene. This CDR3 has 14 residues. CDR3 residues: CASRVRKAKNIQYF. The CDR3 nucleotides are TGTGCAAGTCGCGTCCGGAAAGCCAAAAACATTCAGTACTTC.

The genes are TRBV28 and TRBJ1-2; D perhaps matches TRBD1 (6 bases). CDR1 and CDR2 (germline): MDHEN, SYDVKM. Trimming pared 5 bases from V and 8 bases from J, leaving 18 bases between. This CDR3 region has 14 residues. CDR3 amino acids: CASSRRWDTQGYTF. In DNA, the CDR3 is TGTGCCAGCAGTCGCCGATGGGACACACAAGGCTACACCTTC.

This clone was seen repeatedly, ten times or more. The chain is built from TRBV6-4 and TRBJ2-1; 8 positions match TRBD2. The CDR3 runs 17 residues. With 0 bases clipped from V and 8 bases from J, the junction kept 12 bases outside the gene matches. Germline CDR1 is MRHNA and CDR2 is SNTAGT. CDR3 loop: CASSDSITSGSPDEQFF. CDR3 in DNA: TGTGCCAGCAGTGACTCGATAACCAGCGGGAGCCCCGATGAGCAGTTCTTC.

About this clone itself: This specimen includes other DNA sequences encoding the same CDR3. This chain joins TRBV29-1 and TRBJ1-5; no clear D. CDR1 and CDR2 (germline): SQVTM, ANQGSEA. The CDR3 is made up of 12 amino acids. The V end lost 5 bases, the J end lost 3 bases, and 8 bases lay between the germline ends. The CDR3 spells CSVSGSNQPQHF. In DNA, the CDR3 is TGCAGCGTTTCAGGATCCAATCAGCCCCAGCATTTT.

The rearrangement links TRBV4-3 to TRBJ2-3; no clear D gene. CDR3 size: 13 residues. Germline lookup yields CDR1 LGHNA and CDR2 YSLEER. Deletions cut 0 bases from V and 7 bases from J, with 8 bases between. The CDR3 loop is CASSQDLRNTQYF. DNA of the CDR3: TGCGCCAGCAGCCAAGATCTTCGAAATACGCAGTATTTT.

The DNA for the CDR3 is TGTGCCAGCACCTCCGGTCGGGAGACCCAGTACTTC. It codes for CASTSGRETQYF. The chain has TRBV28 and TRBJ2-5; D is ambiguous. The V end was cut by 7 bases, the J end by 5 bases, with 11 bases between. The CDR3 has 12 residues. The germline V gene has CDR1 MDHEN and CDR2 SYDVKM.

The CDR3 DNA follows: TGTGCCAGCAGTTATTTGGGAGGAGGGTACTACGAGCAGTACTTC. As protein: CASSYLGGGYYEQYF. The chain couples TRBV6-5 to TRBJ2-7; D is possibly TRBD2 (6 bases). CDR1 and CDR2 (germline): MNHEY, SVGAGI. The CDR3 spans 15 residues. V lost 3 bases and J lost 3, with 15 bases in between.

The chain uses TRBV11-3 and TRBJ1-1; no definite D call. V was shortened by 8 bases and J by 0 bases, with 25 bases between the two germline ends. This CDR3 contains 18 residues. Germline V lookup: CDR1 SGHNT, CDR2 YENEEA. This CDR3 is CASDHNPELSTMNTEAFF. CDR3 DNA sequence: TGTGCCAGCGACCATAATCCGGAACTATCCACAATGAACACTGAAGCTTTCTTT. The variable domain in full, completed from reference TRBV11-3 and TRBJ1-1, reads EAGVVQSPRYKIIEKKQPVAFWCNPISGHNTLYWYLQNLGQGPELLIRYENEEAVDDSQLPKDRFSAERLKGVDSTLKIQPAELGDSAVYLCASDHNPELSTMNTEAFFGQGTRLTVV.

This chain connects TRBV19 to TRBJ2-5, with 7 positions matching TRBD2. V gave up 5 bases and J gave up 10 bases; unmatched junction bases: 13. Germline CDR1 is LNHDA and CDR2 is SQIVND (reference sequence). The CDR3 spans 14 residues. The CDR3 nucleotides are TGTGCCAGTAGTGAGAACAGGAACCGGGGGGACCAGTACTTC. Protein sequence: CASSENRNRGDQYF.

V is TRBV5-1 and J is TRBJ1-5; D ambiguous. There are 16 residues in the CDR3. CDR1 is SGHRS, CDR2 YFSETQ, per germline. V lost 0 bases to trimming and J lost 2 bases, with 12 bases between them. The CDR3 sequence is CASSLDRAPGNQPQHF. The CDR3 coding sequence is TGCGCCAGCAGCTTGGATAGGGCACCGGGCAATCAGCCCCAGCATTTT.

The chain employs TRBV27 and TRBJ1-2; D may be TRBD1 (6 bases). The germline CDR1 and CDR2 sequences are MNHEY and SMNVEV (reference sequence). Deletions cut 7 bases from V and 4 bases from J, with 13 bases between. There are 13 residues in the CDR3. CDR3 nucleotide sequence: TGTGCCAGCAAGGGGGGGAGCCTCTATGGCTACACCTTC. It specifies CASKGGSLYGYTF.

The chain recombines TRBV28 with TRBJ1-4; 7 bases agree with TRBD1. CDR3 size: 14 residues. The V and J ends lost 5 bases and 6 bases, in that order; junction bases with no gene match: 6. CDR1 is MDHEN, CDR2 SYDVKM, per germline. The CDR3 protein is CASSPPGQYEKLFF. The CDR3 nucleotides read TGTGCCAGCAGTCCTCCGGGACAGTATGAAAAACTGTTTTTT.

The CDR3 sequence is CASSELGSSYEQYF. CDR3 DNA sequence: TGTGCCAGCAGTGAATTGGGGAGCTCCTACGAGCAGTACTTC. V and J are TRBV6-1 and TRBJ2-7; the D gene is possibly TRBD2 (5 bases). Germline V gene sequence: CDR1 MNHNS, CDR2 SASEGT. V was pared by 2 bases and J by 0 bases, with 8 bases between. This CDR3 is 14 amino acids long.

The V gene is TRBV5-4, the J gene TRBJ1-4; the D is unclear. The CDR3 loop spans 15 amino acids. The V end was cut by 4 bases, the J end by 8 bases, with 18 bases between. The germline V gene encodes CDR1 SGHNT and CDR2 YYREEE (reference sequence). CDR3 in DNA: TGTGCCAGCAGCCCAAGCGGGATCACGAGCGAAAAACTGTTTTTT. Protein product: CASSPSGITSEKLFF.

V gene TRBV23-1 combines with J gene TRBJ2-5; 9 nucleotides match TRBD1. TRBV23-1 is placed among ORFs of uncertain function. This CDR3 has 15 residues. V lost 0 bases, J lost 6 bases, and 5 bases stayed unmatched. The CDR3 nucleotides are TGCGCCAGCAGTCAATCGTCGGACAGGGGCAAGACCCAGTACTTC. This translates into CASSQSSDRGKTQYF.

The chain is built from TRBV5-1 and TRBJ2-5; no definite D call. V lost 2 bases and J lost 2, with 10 bases in between. This CDR3 is 14 amino acids long. In germline, CDR1 is SGHRS, CDR2 YFSETQ. This chain's CDR3 is CASSFGRGQETQYF. CDR3 DNA: TGCGCCAGCAGCTTCGGACGAGGACAAGAGACCCAGTACTTC.

This sequence joins TRBV5-1 and TRBJ1-1; 8 bases match TRBD1. V gave up 2 bases and J gave up 7 bases; unmatched junction bases: 10. This CDR3 is 15 amino acids long. Germline lookup yields CDR1 SGHRS and CDR2 YFSETQ. As DNA, the CDR3 is TGCGCCAGCAGCTTTCAGGGCAGGGGGCAGGGTGAAGCTTTCTTT. Its protein is CASSFQGRGQGEAFF.